This TCR beta chain emerged from a study of massively parallel sequencing of T cell beta chains (dated by TCRdb to the late 2000s). Notes on the research overall: The study profiled human TCR beta CDR3 diversity in peripheral blood using 5'-RACE, Illumina short-read sequencing and a dedicated short-read assembly strategy. Overall results and qualifications from the work: The reported gene usage frequencies may have been skewed by preferential PCR amplification of some TRBV and TRBJ sequences. The length of CDR3 beta varied from 21 to 81 nucleotides, with the peak at 45 nucleotides. Because the RNA was pooled from many donors, population-average clonotype abundance rather than any individual repertoire is reflected in the results. Only about 23,000 (about 70%) of the clonotypes could be assigned a unique TRBV gene. Most clonotypes (about 60% of the 33,664) were supported by a single sequence read, by which apparent diversity could in principle be inflated. Within the 31,000 or so distinct clonotypes, single-copy clonotypes accounted for around three fifths of clonotypes but just about 19% of assemblies. TRBV usage was found to range from roughly 0.0091% for TRBV17 to 21% to 30% for TRBV20-1, and TRBJ usage was found to range from around 1.6% for TRBJ2-6 to about 17% for TRBJ2-1. In subsampling, clonotype counts increased linearly with read number, which indicated that sequencing depth was far from saturation.

To note about this clonotype: Its cognate antigen has yet to be identified. Nothing much larger sits one base from this clone, and base qualities are not available.

All donors in the pool were aged about 18 to 45 years, and the pool included about 390 males and 150 to 200 females. Peripheral leukocyte polyA+ RNA was isolated from about 180 liters of pooled peripheral blood. A commercial mRNA preparation from normal human peripheral blood leukocytes, pooled from around 520 individuals, served as the starting material. TCRdb lists the instrument as Illumina Genome Analyzer II. Two rounds of nested PCR with TRBC1/TRBC2-specific primers produced a RACE product of about 520 bp, and the RACE product was then gel-purified. To give RACE a 5' anchor, first-strand cDNA synthesis used a TRBC-specific primer together with a template-switching oligonucleotide. Since the RACE amplicon was too long to sequence directly with short reads, the amplicon was concatemerized by ligation and then sheared by sonication. PAGE was used to isolate a size fraction of 100 to 300 bp, and that fraction then underwent shotgun sequencing on the Illumina platform. Separate runs on an Illumina GAII yielded 18.8 million 36-nt reads and 21.7 million 50-nt single-end reads. In the source study's methods: Assembly of the roughly 37,000,000 pooled reads was done with iSSAKE, using the parameters -m 15, -o 2 and -r 0.7. Reads that aligned to the ends of Ensembl TRBV gene predictions and carried unmatched junctional bases were used to seed de novo CDR3 beta assemblies. Clonotype abundance was estimated from the number of matching assembled contigs rather than from raw read depth. After about 2,100 (around 5.9%) of the assembled clonotypes were removed for having in-frame stop codons, approximately 35,000 productive clonotypes remained. Sanger sequencing of cloned RACE products gave hundreds of unique TCR sequences, and roughly 73% of them were also found in the Illumina assembly. The public reads were quality trimmed at Q25 with fastp and then assembled into clones with MiXCR by TCRdb, keeping productive beta chains. Under each unique CDR3 protein, matching rows form one entry showing the most common genes and DNA. The V and J calls follow TCRdb's processing rather than the paper's. Counted in this sample were 4,300 or so distinct CDR3 sequences; approximately 40% of them appeared once. Nearly 3% of the sample goes to the ten largest clones.

Trimming removed 4 bases from V and 3 bases from J; the gene matches leave 4 bases unexplained. Sequences MDHEN (CDR1) and SYDVKM (CDR2) are obtained from the germline V gene. The CDR3 starts with the cysteine, ends with the phenylalanine, and has 14 residues. Kept here is only the CDR3 DNA, which spans 42 bases and is read in frame from base 1. The rearrangement combines TRBV28 with TRBJ2-7; 9 bases in the middle match TRBD1. What was sequenced was commercial RNA from peripheral blood pooled from many donors. This receptor was taken from a pool of human donors in good health; the sample was commercial RNA pooled from many donors. In nucleotide form, the sequence is TGTGCCAGCAGTTCCGGGACAGGGCTCTACGAGCAGTACTTC. Its translation reads: CASSSGTGLYEQYF. With all but the CDR3 taken from the reference TRBV28 and TRBJ2-7 genes, the full variable domain is: DVKVTQSSRYLVKRTGEKVFLECVQDMDHENMFWYRQDPGLGLRLIYFSYDVKMKEKGDIPEGYSVSREKKERFSLILESASTNQTSMYLCASSSGTGLYEQYFGPGTRLTVT.